The 32 T cell receptor beta chains below were found in one sample sequenced in a study of blood T cell repertoires in COVID-19. Sequenced by immunoSEQ multiplex PCR; TCRdb stores in-frame clones only, minus some. The repertoire has 110,000 or so clones, approximately 85% of them found once; the top ten carry around 3.4%. Specimen: peripheral blood. The receptors stem from a man aged 35 to 55 with acute or convalescent COVID-19.

The chain employs TRBV5-6 and TRBJ2-7; possible D gene TRBD1, 5 bases. Germline V gene sequence: CDR1 SGHDT, CDR2 YYEEEE. V shed 4 bases and J shed 3 bases, with 11 bases lying between them. CDR3 length: 13 amino acids. CDR3 sequence: CASSTDSYYEQYF. The CDR3, as DNA: TGTGCCAGCAGCACCGACAGTTACTACGAGCAGTACTTC.

This clone was seen only once. The chain carries TRBV11-2 and TRBJ2-3; TRBD1 agrees at 10 bases. The CDR3 is 17 residues long. The junction had 5 bases not matched to a gene; V was cut back by 1 base and J by 1 base. In germline, CDR1 is SGHAT, CDR2 FQNNGV. Here the CDR3 reads CASSLGPGQGRTDTQYF. Written as DNA, the CDR3 is TGTGCCAGCAGCTTAGGTCCGGGACAGGGGCGCACAGATACGCAGTATTTT.

The chain carries TRBV19 and TRBJ1-3; 8 bases are a match to TRBD1. The V gene's germline CDR1 is LNHDA and CDR2 SQIVND (reference sequence). This CDR3 region has 16 residues. V was pared by 3 bases and J by 4 bases, with 8 bases of the junction left unmatched. The CDR3 region is CASSMPGGQGGNTIYF. The CDR3 DNA reads TGTGCCAGTAGTATGCCTGGCGGACAGGGCGGAAACACCATATATTTT. Together with reference TRBV19 and TRBJ1-3, the CDR3 gives the full variable domain: DGGITQSPKYLFRKEGQNVTLSCEQNLNHDAMYWYRQDPGQGLRLIYYSQIVNDFQKGDIAEGYSVSREKKESFPLTVTSAQKNPTAFYLCASSMPGGQGGNTIYFGEGSWLTVV.

This chain uses TRBV6-6 with TRBJ1-5; 10 bases line up with TRBD1. CDR1 is MNHNY, CDR2 SVGAGI, per germline (reference sequence). J was trimmed by 7 bases and V by 4 bases; bases with no gene match: 7. CDR3 length: 15 residues. The CDR3 sequence: CASSSGQGGRQPQHF. The CDR3 coding sequence is TGTGCCAGCAGTTCAGGACAGGGGGGTCGACAGCCCCAGCATTTT.

The chain is built from TRBV11-2 and TRBJ2-1; 10 bases are shared with TRBD2. V dropped 6 bases and J dropped 1; count of bases not matched to a gene: 24. This CDR3 is 22 amino acids long. Germline CDR1 is SGHAT and CDR2 is FQNNGV. CDR3 nucleotide sequence: TGTGCCAGCAGTTACCCGCTGGGGCCTAGACTAGCGGGTAAGTCGTCCTACAATGAGCAGTTCTTC. Translating it yields CASSYPLGPRLAGKSSYNEQFF.

The chain joins TRBV7-3 to TRBJ1-1; 8 bases map to TRBD1. The J segment lost 6 bases and the V segment lost 1 base, leaving 4 bases of the junction unmatched. This CDR3 is built from 14 residues. The germline CDR1 and CDR2 sequences are SGHTA and FQGTGA. CDR3: CASSLIPGGSEAFF. In DNA form, the CDR3 reads TGTGCCAGCAGCTTAATTCCAGGGGGCTCTGAAGCTTTCTTT.

In this sample, this clone turned up once. This rearrangement joins TRBV4-1 to TRBJ1-1, with TRBD1 as a possible D gene (5 bases). The CDR3 is made up of 14 amino acids. From germline, CDR1 is MGHRA and CDR2 YSYEKL. The ends were cut back, 4 bases at V and 0 bases at J, with 9 bases in the middle. The CDR3 nucleotides read TGCGCCAGCAGCCCGACAGTTATGAACACTGAAGCTTTCTTT. Its translation: CASSPTVMNTEAFF.

This chain links TRBV20-1 with TRBJ2-7, with D perhaps matching TRBD1 (6 bases). The CDR3 length is 11 residues. With 5 bases removed from V and 4 bases from J, the gap between germline ends came to 9 bases. CDR1 DFQATT and CDR2 SNEGSKA come from the germline V gene (reference sequence). CDR3: CSAPGEYEQYF. The CDR3 bases are TGCAGTGCTCCAGGGGAATACGAGCAGTACTTC.

The chain joins TRBV3-1 (or the pseudogene TRBV3-2) to TRBJ2-3, with a weak D call TRBD2 (5 bases). The V gene's germline CDR1 is LGHDT and CDR2 YNNKEL (reference sequence). CDR3 size: 11 residues. The ends were cut back, 5 bases at V and 8 bases at J, with 8 bases in the middle. CDR3 bases: TGTGCCAGCAGCTATGAGGGTACGCAGTATTTT. Protein: CASSYEGTQYF.

The chain employs TRBV9 and TRBJ1-4; 11 nucleotides agree with TRBD1. The germline gives CDR1 SGDLS, CDR2 YYNGEE. The CDR3 has 16 amino acids. The ends lost 3 bases at V and 6 bases at J; junction bases unmatched: 7. In DNA, the CDR3 is TGTGCCAGCAGCGCCGGACAGGGGGCGATGTATGAAAAACTGTTTTTT. It is translated as CASSAGQGAMYEKLFF.

This chain links TRBV19 with TRBJ2-7; D remains ambiguous. The CDR3 has 13 residues. The germline gives CDR1 LNHDA, CDR2 SQIVND (reference sequence). Deletions cut 3 bases from V and 3 bases from J, with 9 bases between. Here the CDR3 DNA reads TGTGCCAGTAGTATGGGCAGAAACTACGAGCAGTACTTC. Translated, it gives CASSMGRNYEQYF.

The count of this clone is one. V usage is TRBV21-1 and J usage is TRBJ2-7; no check of the table's D call, TRBD1, against the DNA was made. TRBV21-1 is given as a pseudogene. CDR3 length: 15 amino acids. The chain's CDR3 is CASSKWFQGAKEQYF. In nucleotides, the CDR3 is TGTGCCAGCAGCAAATGGTTTCAGGGGGCGAAGGAGCAGTACTTC.

The chain couples TRBV7-9 to TRBJ1-1, with D uncertain. Germline CDR1 SEHNR, CDR2 FQNEAQ (reference sequence). This CDR3 is built from 13 residues. V lost 0 bases, J lost 6 bases, and 8 bases lay in between. CDR3 coding DNA: TGTGCCAGCAGCTTAGCGGCGGTGCCTGAAGCTTTCTTT. Translated, it gives CASSLAAVPEAFF.

The chain has TRBV6-4 and TRBJ2-3, with 14 bases matching TRBD2. The CDR3 length is 16 residues. Per the germline V gene, CDR1 is MRHNA and CDR2 is SNTAGT. V gave up 6 bases and J gave up 3 bases; unmatched junction bases: 5. The CDR3 DNA follows: TGTGCCAGCAGCGTGACTAGCGGGGGGGCAACAGATACGCAGTATTTT. Protein product: CASSVTSGGATDTQYF.

V is TRBV4-3 and J is TRBJ2-2; D is possibly TRBD2 (7 bases). This CDR3 spans 16 amino acids. Trimming pared 0 bases from V and 4 bases from J, leaving 12 bases between. Germline CDR1 LGHNA, CDR2 YSLEER. As DNA, the CDR3 is TGCGCCAGCAGCCAAGATATGGGGGGGCCCACCGGGGAGCTGTTTTTT. This encodes CASSQDMGGPTGELFF.

The chain combines TRBV4-2 with TRBJ2-3, with TRBD2 matching over 15 bases. J lost 0 bases, V lost 0 bases, and 4 bases had no gene match. The CDR3 has 19 residues. Germline V gene data show CDR1 as LGHNA and CDR2 as YNFKEQ. CDR3 DNA sequence: TGTGCCAGCAGCCAAGATAGGACTAGCGGGGGGGGTAGCACAGATACGCAGTATTTT. It yields the protein CASSQDRTSGGGSTDTQYF.

This clone was found once. This chain joins TRBV24-1 and TRBJ2-2, with D possibly matching TRBD2 (6 bases). Trimming took 7 bases from V and 0 from J, leaving 14 bases between them. Germline CDR1 is KGHDR and CDR2 is SFDVKD. The CDR3 sequence is 16 residues long. The CDR3 DNA follows: TGTGCCACCAGCCCGCGAGGGACTGCGAACACCGGGGAGCTGTTTTTT. It is translated as CATSPRGTANTGELFF.

J is TRBJ2-7 and V is TRBV4-1; 11 bases match TRBD2. Germline trimming cut 1 base from V and 4 bases from J; bases unmatched to any gene: 6. Germline assignment: CDR1 MGHRA and CDR2 YSYEKL. This CDR3 region has 16 residues. The CDR3, as DNA: TGCGCCAGCAGCCAAGTTGTTAGCGGGGGGGCTTACGAGCAGTACTTC. This encodes CASSQVVSGGAYEQYF.

The gene calls are TRBV7-2 and TRBJ2-7; a weak D match, TRBD2 (5 bases). The CDR3 runs to 17 residues. Germline-derived CDR1 and CDR2 are SGHTA and FQGNSA. Trimming removed 1 base at V and 2 bases at J, with 18 bases between. Here the CDR3 reads CASSLVASGLLTYEQYF. The CDR3 nucleotides read TGTGCCAGCAGCTTAGTAGCCAGCGGATTACTCACCTACGAGCAGTACTTC.

Written as DNA, the CDR3 is TGTGCCAGCAGCCCCGAGCGGGGGGAGCAGTTCTTC. Translation gives CASSPERGEQFF. The gene calls are TRBV7-9 and TRBJ2-1; 8 bases line up with TRBD2. Germline assignment: CDR1 SEHNR and CDR2 FQNEAQ (reference sequence). Unmatched junction bases numbered 4, after V lost 5 bases and J lost 10 bases. The CDR3 is 12 residues long.

The chain combines TRBV19 with TRBJ2-7; a weak D match, TRBD2 (5 bases). Germline-derived CDR1 and CDR2 are LNHDA and SQIVND (reference sequence). CDR3 length: 13 residues. V lost 3 bases and J 2 bases, leaving 8 bases between the germline ends. The CDR3 is CASSIGGAYEQYF. Here the CDR3 DNA reads TGTGCCAGTAGTATCGGAGGAGCCTACGAGCAGTACTTC.

This clone was seen more than once but under ten times. V and J are TRBV6-2 or TRBV6-3 and TRBJ2-5; 13 bases are shared with TRBD2. CDR3 size: 15 residues. Germline CDR1 is MNHEY and CDR2 is SVGEGT. The junction had 9 bases not matched to a gene; V was cut back by 5 bases and J by 9 bases. CDR3 loop: CASSPGTSGATAQYF. As DNA, the CDR3 is TGTGCCAGCAGTCCCGGGACTAGCGGGGCTACGGCCCAGTACTTC.

The chain recombines TRBV16 with TRBJ1-1, with TRBD1 matching over 8 bases. V dropped 1 base and J dropped 7; count of bases not matched to a gene: 8. The CDR3 covers 15 residues. Germline assignment: CDR1 KGHSY and CDR2 FQNENV. In nucleotides, the CDR3 is TGTGCCAGCAGCCAATTGGCTGGACAGGGCTTTGAAGCTTTCTTT. This gives the protein CASSQLAGQGFEAFF.

V usage is TRBV4-1 and J usage is TRBJ1-6; weak D call: TRBD1 (6 bases). The CDR3 runs to 16 residues. Germline CDR1 is MGHRA and CDR2 is YSYEKL. The V end was cut by 0 bases, the J end by 9 bases, with 15 bases between. The CDR3 region has the DNA TGCGCCAGCAGCCAAGAAAGGGCAGGGGCCTTTTCACCCCTCCACTTT. It yields the protein CASSQERAGAFSPLHF.

This chain uses TRBV10-1 with TRBJ2-3; 13 bases map to TRBD2. V gave up 2 bases and J gave up 7 bases; unmatched junction bases: 3. The CDR3 covers 15 residues. Germline V gene data show CDR1 as WNHNN and CDR2 as SYGVQD (reference sequence). The CDR3 nucleotides read TGCGCCAGCAGTGAGACTAGCGGGGGGGCGAATACGCAGTATTTT. Its protein is CASSETSGGANTQYF.

This chain joins TRBV11-3 and TRBJ2-1; 13 nucleotides align to TRBD2. CDR3 length equals 16 residues. V lost 5 bases to trimming and J lost 15 bases; unmatched junction nucleotides: 16. Looked up from germline, CDR1 is SGHNT and CDR2 is YENEEA. DNA for the CDR3: TGTGCCAGCAGCGCCAAGACTAGCGGGGGGCCACGCCTCCTGTTCTTC. Protein product: CASSAKTSGGPRLLFF.

The CDR3 DNA reads TGTGCCACCGGGGAGGCCACATCGTTTAGCACAGATACGCAGTATTTT. Protein: CATGEATSFSTDTQYF. J is TRBJ2-3 and V is TRBV24-1; weak D call: TRBD2 (6 bases). The CDR3 contains 16 residues. Per the germline V gene, CDR1 is KGHDR and CDR2 is SFDVKD. V dropped 9 bases and J dropped 0 bases, with 18 bases sitting between them.

This sequence joins TRBV6-5 and TRBJ1-1; weak D call: TRBD1 (5 bases). Deletions cut 1 base from V and 8 bases from J, with 11 bases between. CDR3 size: 13 residues. Germline V CDR1 and CDR2: MNHEY, SVGAGI. The CDR3 region has the DNA TGTGCCAGCAGTTACTGGCAGGGTGAGGAAGCTTTCTTT. Amino acids: CASSYWQGEEAFF.

This clone was seen more than once but under ten times. This chain uses TRBV6-2 or TRBV6-3 with TRBJ2-1; D perhaps matches TRBD1 (7 bases). CDR1 is MNHEY, CDR2 SVGEGT, per germline. The CDR3 has 14 amino acids. The ends were cut back, 4 bases at V and 7 bases at J, with 14 bases in the middle. CDR3 region: CASSFGGGWNEQFF. The CDR3 DNA is TGTGCCAGCAGTTTCGGAGGGGGCTGGAATGAGCAGTTCTTC.

This chain links TRBV9 with TRBJ2-3; 10 nucleotides align to TRBD1. CDR3 length: 15 residues. Germline V gives CDR1 SGDLS, CDR2 YYNGEE. The J segment lost 2 bases and the V segment lost 4 bases, leaving 4 bases of the junction unmatched. The CDR3 loop reads CASSRQGADTDTQYF. In DNA, the CDR3 is TGTGCCAGCAGCCGACAGGGGGCCGACACAGATACGCAGTATTTT.

The rearrangement joins TRBV12-1 to TRBJ1-6; no DNA check was done on the table's D call, TRBD1. TRBV12-1 is deemed a pseudogene. CDR3 size: 16 residues. In DNA, the CDR3 is TGTGCCAGCAGCTTTCCCCGGGACAGGGAAAGTTCACCCCTCCACTTT. It specifies CASSFPRDRESSPLHF.

The V gene is TRBV7-9, the J gene TRBJ1-4, with 8 bases lining up with TRBD1. Germline V CDR1 and CDR2: SEHNR, FQNEAQ (reference sequence). The V gene end was trimmed by 3 bases and the J gene end by 5 bases; junction bases not matched to a gene: 2. This CDR3 region has 14 residues. The CDR3 protein is CASSLDRVNEKLFF. The CDR3 coding sequence is TGTGCCAGCAGCTTGGACAGGGTAAATGAAAAACTGTTTTTT.